These 7 T cell receptor beta chains came from one sample sequenced in a study of response to subunit inactivated influenza vaccine (dated by TCRdb to 2016 to 2019). The library was generated by RT-PCR. The listed sequencing device is Illumina HiSeq 2500. TCRdb reran the public reads through fastp at Q25 and MiXCR, keeping productive beta chains. Identical CDR3 protein sequences are pooled into one entry, listed with their most common genes and DNA. The sample records about 500,000 distinct CDR3 sequences, approximately 6.9% of which are singletons. In total, the top ten clones hold less than 15% of the sample. The source material was PBMCs from blood, sampled roughly 24 months after vaccination. Receptors were obtained from a man aged 45 to 75 who received an inactivated influenza vaccine. Donor details come from another sample of the same person, matched by shared clones.

The V call is TRBV29-1, the J call TRBJ2-3; 8 bases map to TRBD2. The V gene's germline CDR1 is SQVTM and CDR2 ANQGSEA. This CDR3 is built from 14 residues. Losses at the gene ends were 5 bases for V and 0 bases for J; bases not matched to a gene: 4. This chain's CDR3 is CSVSGGRSTDTQYF. The DNA for the CDR3 is TGCAGCGTTAGCGGGGGCCGTAGCACAGATACGCAGTATTTT.

This clonotype was seen a handful of times. The chain recombines TRBV29-1 with TRBJ1-2; D is possibly TRBD1 (6 bases). Germline loops: CDR1 SQVTM, CDR2 ANQGSEA. The CDR3 covers 13 residues. V lost 7 bases to trimming and J lost 7 bases, with 19 bases between them. The CDR3 bases are TGCAGCGCGTTAACCGCCCGAGGGGGTGGCTACACCTTC. Protein sequence: CSALTARGGGYTF.

This clonotype was seen a handful of times. The chain is built from TRBV29-1 and TRBJ2-3; D may match TRBD1 or TRBD2 (5 bases each). Trimming took 5 bases from V and 2 from J, leaving 11 bases between them. Germline V gives CDR1 SQVTM, CDR2 ANQGSEA. CDR3 length: 13 amino acids. CDR3 sequence: CSVWGGLTDTQYF. CDR3 nucleotides: TGCAGCGTTTGGGGCGGACTCACAGATACGCAGTATTTT.

This clonotype was detected many times. J is TRBJ2-5 and V is TRBV2, with 7 positions matching TRBD1. CDR3 length: 15 amino acids. Per the germline V gene, CDR1 is SNHLY and CDR2 is FYNNEI. Losses at the gene ends were 7 bases for V and 1 base for J; bases not matched to a gene: 9. The CDR3 here is CASTILAGGQETQYF. As DNA, the CDR3 is TGTGCCAGCACCATCCTGGCAGGGGGCCAAGAGACCCAGTACTTC.

V gene TRBV19 combines with J gene TRBJ2-2; 10 bases line up with TRBD1. Germline V CDR1 and CDR2: LNHDA, SQIVND (reference sequence). There are 16 residues in the CDR3. With 4 bases clipped from V and 6 bases from J, the junction kept 8 bases outside the gene matches. CDR3 loop: CASSTPGTGVSGELFF. For the CDR3, the DNA is TGTGCCAGTAGTACCCCCGGGACAGGGGTGTCCGGGGAGCTGTTTTTT.

The rearrangement links TRBV11-2 to TRBJ1-2; 7 bases match TRBD1. The CDR3 consists of 20 residues. Germline CDR1 SGHAT, CDR2 FQNNGV. After removal of 7 bases from V and 0 bases from J, the junction contained 23 bases not matched to a gene. CDR3 in amino acids: CASKGARAVASTASNYGYTF. CDR3 in DNA: TGTGCCAGCAAGGGGGCTCGCGCGGTGGCATCGACAGCCTCTAACTATGGCTACACCTTC.

This clonotype came up a few times. V and J are TRBV5-1 and TRBJ2-3; D is possibly TRBD1 or TRBD2 (5 bases each). This CDR3 contains 15 residues. Germline CDR1 is SGHRS and CDR2 is YFSETQ. With 0 bases removed from V and 7 bases from J, the gap between germline ends came to 15 bases. CDR3 DNA: TGCGCCAGCAGCTTGGATCGGGGCCGCGGTTATACGCAGTATTTT. Its protein product is CASSLDRGRGYTQYF.